What follows is one T cell receptor beta chain and its context. The data derive from a study of shared clonotypes between healthy human individuals. The overall study: The plates for each donor numbered three CD4 naive, three CD4 memory, two CD8 naive and one CD8 memory.

Naive CD8 populations comprised CD45RO-negative cells positively selected for CCR7, excluding terminally differentiated effector memory CD45RA+ cells. Everyone who donated was a Caucasian adult who lived in Nashville, Tennessee. Some clones are missing from TCRdb's copy, which holds only in-frame ones; the method was immunoSEQ multiplex PCR. The sample consists of 2 million to 2.5 million clones, around 93% of them appearing once. The germline V gene encodes CDR1 MGHRA and CDR2 YSYEKL. Trimming pared 4 bases from V and 2 bases from J, leaving 15 bases between. The CDR3 consists of 15 residues. The sequence came from a man aged 18 to 35 in good health. Some clones in this sample may be carry-over from other donors' samples. The chain carries TRBV4-1 and TRBJ2-7; tentative D call: TRBD1 (5 bases). The sequencing input was naive CD8+ T cells from PBMCs. The CDR3 sequence is CASSPLDMGTYEQYF. CDR3 bases: TGCGCCAGCAGCCCTTTGGACATGGGGACCTACGAGCAGTACTTC.